This T cell receptor (beta chain) was sequenced for a study of T cells in Graves' hyperthyroidism and ophthalmopathy. Study results and caveats: Appearing also in blood were most of the thyroid clonotypes expanded above 0.001.

The length of the CDR3 is 17 residues. Germline-derived CDR1 and CDR2 are SGHTA and FQGNSA. J was trimmed by 4 bases and V by 4 bases; bases with no gene match: 9. RNA transcripts served as the template for amplifying TCR beta CDR3 regions. The HTBI primer set served for first-round RT-PCR of the TCR CDR3. TCRdb fed the multiplex PCR reads into MiXCR, producing one record per CDR3 protein. The sample yields 700,000 to 950,000 distinct CDR3 sequences, roughly a third seen once. Details on this clonotype: Its target is unknown.

The sequencing sample was made of blood. The source is a woman aged 35 to 49 with Graves' hyperthyroidism. The chain combines TRBV7-2 with TRBJ2-3, with 12 bases that match TRBD2. As DNA, the CDR3 is TGTGCCAGCAGCTACCGACTAGCGGGAGCGCGGCCAGATACGCAGTATTTT. Its translation is CASSYRLAGARPDTQYF.